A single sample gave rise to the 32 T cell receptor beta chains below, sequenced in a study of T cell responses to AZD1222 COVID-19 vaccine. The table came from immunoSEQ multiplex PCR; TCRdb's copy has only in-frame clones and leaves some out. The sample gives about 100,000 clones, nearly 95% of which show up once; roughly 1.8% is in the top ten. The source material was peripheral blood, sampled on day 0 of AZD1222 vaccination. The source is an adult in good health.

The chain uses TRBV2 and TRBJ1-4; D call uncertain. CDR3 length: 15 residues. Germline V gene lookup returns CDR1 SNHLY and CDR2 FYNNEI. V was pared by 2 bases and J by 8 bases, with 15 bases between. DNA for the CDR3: TGTGCCAGCAGTGAAAAAAGTAGCGAGCGAGAAAAACTGTTTTTT. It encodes CASSEKSSEREKLFF.

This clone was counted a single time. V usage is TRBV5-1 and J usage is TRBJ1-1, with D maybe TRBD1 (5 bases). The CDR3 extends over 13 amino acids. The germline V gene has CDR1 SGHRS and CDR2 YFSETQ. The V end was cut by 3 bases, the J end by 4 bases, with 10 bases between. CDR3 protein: CASSSGGGTEAFF. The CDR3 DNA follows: TGCGCCAGCAGCTCCGGTGGGGGCACTGAAGCTTTCTTT.

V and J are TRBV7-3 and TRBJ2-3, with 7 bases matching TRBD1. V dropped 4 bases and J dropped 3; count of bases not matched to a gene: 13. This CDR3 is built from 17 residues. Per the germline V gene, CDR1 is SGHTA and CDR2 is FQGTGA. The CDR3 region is CASSSDPPGQRTDTQYF. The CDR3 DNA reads TGTGCCAGCAGCTCAGACCCCCCGGGACAGAGAACAGATACGCAGTATTTT.

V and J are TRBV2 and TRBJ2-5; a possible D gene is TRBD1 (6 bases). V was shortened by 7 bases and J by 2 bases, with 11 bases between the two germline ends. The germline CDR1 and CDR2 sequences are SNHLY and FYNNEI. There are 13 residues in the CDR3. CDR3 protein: CASTPTGQETQYF. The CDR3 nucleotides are TGTGCCAGCACCCCGACAGGTCAAGAGACCCAGTACTTC.

The CDR3 sequence is CASSSPRTGGFGYTF. The CDR3 nucleotides read TGTGCCAGCAGTTCGCCGAGGACAGGGGGCTTTGGCTACACCTTC. V is TRBV28 and J is TRBJ1-2; 11 nucleotides line up with TRBD1. Germline CDR1 is MDHEN and CDR2 is SYDVKM. With 4 bases clipped from V and 7 bases from J, the junction kept 8 bases outside the gene matches. The CDR3 has 15 amino acids.

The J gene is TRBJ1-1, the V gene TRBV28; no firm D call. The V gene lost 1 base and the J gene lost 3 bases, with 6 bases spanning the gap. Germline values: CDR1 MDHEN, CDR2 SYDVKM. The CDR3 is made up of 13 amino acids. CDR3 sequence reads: CASSLSWDTEAFF. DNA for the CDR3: TGTGCCAGCAGTTTATCGTGGGACACTGAAGCTTTCTTT.

The CDR3 loop reads CASSTGQPNYGYTF. In DNA form, the CDR3 reads TGCGCCAGCAGTACGGGACAGCCAAACTATGGCTACACCTTC. The rearrangement joins TRBV5-1 to TRBJ1-2; 7 bases align to TRBD1. CDR3 length: 14 residues. V shed 5 bases, J shed 2 bases, and the junction held 6 bases outside the gene matches. Germline-derived CDR1 and CDR2 are SGHRS and YFSETQ.

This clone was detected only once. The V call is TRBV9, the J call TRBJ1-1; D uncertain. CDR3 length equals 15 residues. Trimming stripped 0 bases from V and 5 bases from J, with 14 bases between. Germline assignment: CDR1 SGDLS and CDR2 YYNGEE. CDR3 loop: CASSVGPLLGTEAFF. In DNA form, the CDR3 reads TGTGCCAGCAGCGTAGGACCCCTTTTGGGGACTGAAGCTTTCTTT.

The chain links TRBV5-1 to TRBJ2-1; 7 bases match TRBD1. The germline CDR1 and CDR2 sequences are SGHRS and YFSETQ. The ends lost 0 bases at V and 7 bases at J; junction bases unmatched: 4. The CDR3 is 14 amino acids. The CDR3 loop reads CASSLEGTENEQFF. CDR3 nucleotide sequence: TGCGCCAGCAGCTTGGAAGGGACAGAGAATGAGCAGTTCTTC. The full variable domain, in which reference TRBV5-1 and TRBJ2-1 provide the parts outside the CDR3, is KAGVTQTPRYLIKTRGQQVTLSCSPISGHRSVSWYQQTPGQGLQFLFEYFSETQRNKGNFPGRFSGRQFSNSRSEMNVSTLELGDSALYLCASSLEGTENEQFFGPGTRLTVL.

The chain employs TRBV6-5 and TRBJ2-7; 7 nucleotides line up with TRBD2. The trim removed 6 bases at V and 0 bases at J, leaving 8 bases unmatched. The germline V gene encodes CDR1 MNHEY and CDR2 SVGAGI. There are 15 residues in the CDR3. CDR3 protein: CASSRPAGISYEQYF. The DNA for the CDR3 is TGTGCCAGCAGCCGACCAGCGGGAATCTCCTACGAGCAGTACTTC.

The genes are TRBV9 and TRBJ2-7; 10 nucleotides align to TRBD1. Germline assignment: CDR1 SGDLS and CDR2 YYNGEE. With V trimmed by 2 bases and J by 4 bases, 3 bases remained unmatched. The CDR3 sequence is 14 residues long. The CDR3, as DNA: TGTGCCAGCAGCGTTAGGACAGGGGGGTACGAGCAGTACTTC. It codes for CASSVRTGGYEQYF. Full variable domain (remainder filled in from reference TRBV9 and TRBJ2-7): DSGVTQTPKHLITATGQRVTLRCSPRSGDLSVYWYQQSLDQGLQFLIQYYNGEERAKGNILERFSAQQFPDLHSELNLSSLELGDSALYFCASSVRTGGYEQYFGPGTRLTVT.

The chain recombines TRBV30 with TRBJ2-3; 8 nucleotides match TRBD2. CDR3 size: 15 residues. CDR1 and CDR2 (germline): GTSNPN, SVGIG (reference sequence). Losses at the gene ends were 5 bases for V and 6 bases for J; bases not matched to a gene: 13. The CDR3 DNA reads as TGTGCCTGGGTCCCCGTCGGGACTAGGGGTGATACGCAGTATTTT. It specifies CAWVPVGTRGDTQYF.

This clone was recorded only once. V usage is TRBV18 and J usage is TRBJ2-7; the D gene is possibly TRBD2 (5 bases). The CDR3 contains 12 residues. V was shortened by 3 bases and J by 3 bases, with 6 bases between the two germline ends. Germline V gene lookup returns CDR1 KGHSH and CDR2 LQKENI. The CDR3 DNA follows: TGTGCCAGCTCACCTACTAGCTACGAGCAGTACTTC. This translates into CASSPTSYEQYF.

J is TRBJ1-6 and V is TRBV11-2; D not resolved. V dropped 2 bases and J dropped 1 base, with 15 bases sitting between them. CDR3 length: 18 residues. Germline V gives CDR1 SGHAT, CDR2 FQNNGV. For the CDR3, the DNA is TGTGCCAGCAGCTTAACTGGAGGTCGGCTGTCCTATAATTCACCCCTCCACTTT. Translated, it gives CASSLTGGRLSYNSPLHF.

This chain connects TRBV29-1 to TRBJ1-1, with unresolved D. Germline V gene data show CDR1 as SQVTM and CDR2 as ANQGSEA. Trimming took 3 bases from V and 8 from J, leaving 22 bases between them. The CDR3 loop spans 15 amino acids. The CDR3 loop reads CSVDTYRRTHVEAFF. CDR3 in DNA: TGCAGCGTTGACACCTATCGGAGAACCCACGTAGAAGCTTTCTTT.

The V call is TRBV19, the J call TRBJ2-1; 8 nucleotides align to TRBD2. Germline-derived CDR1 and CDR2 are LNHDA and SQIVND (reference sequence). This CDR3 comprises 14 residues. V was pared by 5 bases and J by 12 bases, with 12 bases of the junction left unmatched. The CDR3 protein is CASSSRSSGVVQFF. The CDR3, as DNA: TGTGCCAGTAGTTCCCGAAGTAGCGGGGTAGTGCAGTTCTTC.

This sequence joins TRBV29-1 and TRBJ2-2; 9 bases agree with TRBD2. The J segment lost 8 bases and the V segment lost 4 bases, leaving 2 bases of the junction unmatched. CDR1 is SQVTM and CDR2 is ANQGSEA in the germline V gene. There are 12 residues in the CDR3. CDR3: CSVVAGGGELFF. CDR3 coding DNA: TGCAGCGTTGTGGCGGGAGGGGGGGAGCTGTTTTTT.

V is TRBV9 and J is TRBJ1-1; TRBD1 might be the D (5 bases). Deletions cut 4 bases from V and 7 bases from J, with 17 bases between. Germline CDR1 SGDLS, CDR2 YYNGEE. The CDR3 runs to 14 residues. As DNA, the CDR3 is TGTGCCAGCAGCAACGGCGGCTGGGGCTTTGAAGCTTTCTTT. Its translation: CASSNGGWGFEAFF.

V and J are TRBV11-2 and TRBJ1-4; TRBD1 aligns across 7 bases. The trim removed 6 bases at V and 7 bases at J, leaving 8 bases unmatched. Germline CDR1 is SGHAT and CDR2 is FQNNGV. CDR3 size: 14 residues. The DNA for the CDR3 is TGTGCCAGCAGTCCGACAGGGAGTACTGAAAAACTGTTTTTT. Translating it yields CASSPTGSTEKLFF.

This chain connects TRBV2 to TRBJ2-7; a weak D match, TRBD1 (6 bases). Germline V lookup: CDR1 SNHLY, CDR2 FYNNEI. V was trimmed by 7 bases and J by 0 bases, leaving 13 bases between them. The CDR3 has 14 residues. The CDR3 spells CASKPDRRSYEQYF. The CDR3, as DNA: TGTGCCAGCAAACCAGACAGGCGCTCCTACGAGCAGTACTTC.

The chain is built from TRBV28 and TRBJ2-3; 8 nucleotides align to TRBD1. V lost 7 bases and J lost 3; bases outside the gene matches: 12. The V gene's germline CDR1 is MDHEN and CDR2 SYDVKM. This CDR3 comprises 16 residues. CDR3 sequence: CASISGQGPTTDTQYF. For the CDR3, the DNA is TGTGCCAGCATTTCTGGACAGGGCCCGACAACAGATACGCAGTATTTT.

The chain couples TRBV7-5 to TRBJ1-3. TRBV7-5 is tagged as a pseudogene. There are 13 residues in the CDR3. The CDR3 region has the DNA TGTCTCAGGGGGGGGACTTCTGGAAACACCATATATTTT. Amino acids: CLRGGTSGNTIYF.

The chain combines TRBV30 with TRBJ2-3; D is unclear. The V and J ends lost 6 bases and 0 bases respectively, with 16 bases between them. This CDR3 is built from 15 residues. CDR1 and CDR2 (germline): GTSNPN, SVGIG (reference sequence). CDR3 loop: CACPRTGASTDTQYF. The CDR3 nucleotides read TGTGCCTGTCCAAGAACGGGTGCTAGCACAGATACGCAGTATTTT.

The CDR3 loop reads CASSLGVTDTQYF. CDR3 DNA: TGTGCCAGCAGCTTAGGTGTCACAGATACGCAGTATTTT. V gene TRBV7-3 combines with J gene TRBJ2-3; D is uncertain. This CDR3 region has 13 residues. Trimming shortened V by 2 bases and J by 2 bases, and 5 bases separated the two germline ends. Germline CDR1 and CDR2: SGHTA and FQGTGA.

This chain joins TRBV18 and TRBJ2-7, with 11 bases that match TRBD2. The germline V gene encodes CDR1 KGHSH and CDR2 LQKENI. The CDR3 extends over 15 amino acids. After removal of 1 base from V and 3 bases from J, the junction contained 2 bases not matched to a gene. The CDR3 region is CASSPLTSGSYEQYF. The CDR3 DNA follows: TGTGCCAGCTCACCACTAACTAGCGGGAGCTACGAGCAGTACTTC.

CDR3 protein: CASSSSGYTQYF. The CDR3 nucleotides are TGTGCCAGCAGTAGTAGCGGATATACGCAGTATTTT. The chain carries TRBV12-3 or TRBV12-4 and TRBJ2-3; possibly TRBD2 for D (6 bases). V was shortened by 5 bases and J by 7 bases, with 10 bases between the two germline ends. The CDR3 totals 12 residues.

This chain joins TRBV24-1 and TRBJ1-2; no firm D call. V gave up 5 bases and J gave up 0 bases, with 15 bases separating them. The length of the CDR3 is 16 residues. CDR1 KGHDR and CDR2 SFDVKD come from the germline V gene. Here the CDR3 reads CATSGRTEATNYGYTF. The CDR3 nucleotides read TGTGCCACCAGTGGAAGGACGGAAGCAACTAACTATGGCTACACCTTC.

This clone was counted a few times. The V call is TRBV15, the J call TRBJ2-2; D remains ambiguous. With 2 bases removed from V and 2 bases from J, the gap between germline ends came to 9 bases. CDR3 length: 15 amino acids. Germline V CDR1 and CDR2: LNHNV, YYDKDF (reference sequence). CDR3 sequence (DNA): TGTGCCACCAGCAGATCCCCGGACAACACCGGGGAGCTGTTTTTT. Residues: CATSRSPDNTGELFF.

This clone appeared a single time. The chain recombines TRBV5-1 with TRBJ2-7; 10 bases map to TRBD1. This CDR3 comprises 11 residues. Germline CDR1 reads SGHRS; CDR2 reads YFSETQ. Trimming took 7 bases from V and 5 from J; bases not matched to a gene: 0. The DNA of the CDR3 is TGCGCCAGCGGGACAGGGGACGAGCAGTACTTC. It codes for CASGTGDEQYF.

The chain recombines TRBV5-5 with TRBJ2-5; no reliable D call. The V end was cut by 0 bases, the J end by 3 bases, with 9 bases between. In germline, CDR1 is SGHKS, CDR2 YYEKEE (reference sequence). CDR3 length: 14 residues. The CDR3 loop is CASSLGNYEETQYF. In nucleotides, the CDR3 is TGTGCCAGCAGCTTGGGTAATTATGAAGAGACCCAGTACTTC.

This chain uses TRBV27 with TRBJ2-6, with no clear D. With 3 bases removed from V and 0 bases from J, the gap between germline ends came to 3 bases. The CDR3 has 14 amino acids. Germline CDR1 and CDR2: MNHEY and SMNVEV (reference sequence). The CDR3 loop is CASSLNSGANVLTF. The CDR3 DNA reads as TGTGCCAGCAGTTTGAACTCTGGGGCCAACGTCCTGACTTTC.

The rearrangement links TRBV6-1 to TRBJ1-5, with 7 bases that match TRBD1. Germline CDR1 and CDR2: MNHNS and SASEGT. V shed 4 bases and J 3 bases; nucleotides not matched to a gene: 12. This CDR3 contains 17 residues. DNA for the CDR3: TGTGCCAGCAGTGGCGACGGACAGGTGTCTTTCAATCAGCCCCAGCATTTT. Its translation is CASSGDGQVSFNQPQHF.